Listed here is a single TCR beta chain. These data originate in a study of CD8+CD57+ T cells in acquired aplastic anemia. TCR beta VDJ and CDR3 profiling used genomic DNA as template. TCRdb independently ran MiXCR on the reads; one entry per CDR3 protein. Among 100,000 to 150,000 distinct CDR3 sequences listed, 48% were seen once. CDR3 length equals 20 residues. Germline V gene data show CDR1 as MGHDK and CDR2 as SYGVNS. The trim removed 2 bases at V and 4 bases at J, leaving 14 bases unmatched. Input material: sorted CD4+, CD8+, or CD8+CD57+ T cells (not recorded which) from PBMCs. The chain uses TRBV25-1 and TRBJ2-1; 13 bases are a match to TRBD2. This receptor was obtained from a human donor in good health, serving as a control. DNA of the CDR3: TGTGCCAGCAGTGAACCCATCACTACTAGCGGGGGGGCGGGATACAATGAGCAGTTCTTC. Residues: CASSEPITTSGGAGYNEQFF.